The rows below give T cell receptor beta chains drawn from one sample of a study of blood T cell repertoires in COVID-19. Sequenced by immunoSEQ multiplex PCR; TCRdb stores in-frame clones only, minus some. Found here are 200,000 to 300,000 clones, roughly 91% of them singletons; the top ten hold just under 1%. Sequencing was carried out using peripheral blood. The receptors were sampled from a woman aged 40 to 50 who had recovered from COVID-19. Both conserved end residues are part of each CDR3. The order of the fields is D gene, V gene, CDR3 length, J gene, CDR3 protein, CDR3 DNA. A D gene is named only where the DNA matches it firmly.

d_call: NA
v_call: TRBV5-4
cdr3_length: 17
j_call: TRBJ1-5
cdr3_aa: CASSLGPSGDGNQPQHF
cdr3_nt: TGTGCCAGCAGCTTGGGCCCCTCAGGGGACGGCAATCAGCCCCAGCATTTT

d_call: NA
v_call: TRBV30
cdr3_length: 11
j_call: TRBJ1-2
cdr3_aa: CAVGDNYGYTF
cdr3_nt: TGTGCCGTAGGGGATAACTATGGCTACACCTTC

d_call: NA
v_call: TRBV5-6
cdr3_length: 11
j_call: TRBJ2-5
cdr3_aa: CASSLGVAVYF
cdr3_nt: TGTGCCAGCAGCTTGGGGGTAGCTGTGTACTTC

d_call: TRBD2
v_call: TRBV9
cdr3_length: 14
j_call: TRBJ2-7
cdr3_aa: CASSVTPGRDEQYF
cdr3_nt: TGTGCCAGCAGCGTTACCCCCGGGAGGGACGAGCAGTACTTC

d_call: TRBD2
v_call: TRBV6-6
cdr3_length: 16
j_call: TRBJ2-7
cdr3_aa: CASALGGGRMVYEQYF
cdr3_nt: TGTGCCAGCGCCCTTGGTGGCGGGAGGATGGTTTACGAGCAGTACTTC

d_call: TRBD1
v_call: TRBV7-9
cdr3_length: 14
j_call: TRBJ1-4
cdr3_aa: CASRPDRGNEKLFF
cdr3_nt: TGTGCCAGCAGGCCTGACAGGGGCAATGAAAAACTGTTTTTT

d_call: TRBD2
v_call: TRBV19
cdr3_length: 13
j_call: TRBJ2-3
cdr3_aa: CASSRREGDTQYF
cdr3_nt: TGTGCCAGTAGTAGGAGGGAGGGGGATACGCAGTATTTT

d_call: NA
v_call: TRBV19
cdr3_length: 15
j_call: TRBJ2-3
cdr3_aa: CASSMLVLGTDTQYF
cdr3_nt: TGTGCCAGTAGTATGTTAGTTCTTGGCACAGATACGCAGTATTTT

d_call: TRBD1
v_call: TRBV24-1
cdr3_length: 15
j_call: TRBJ2-7
cdr3_aa: CATSAPGTGGYEQYF
cdr3_nt: TGTGCCACCAGTGCCCCAGGGACAGGGGGCTACGAGCAGTACTTC

d_call: TRBD1
v_call: TRBV11-2
cdr3_length: 15
j_call: TRBJ1-3
cdr3_aa: CASRPDRYSGNTIYF
cdr3_nt: TGTGCCAGCAGACCGGACAGGTACTCTGGAAACACCATATATTTT

d_call: NA
v_call: TRBV2
cdr3_length: 13
j_call: TRBJ2-3
cdr3_aa: CASSDDSLNTQYF
cdr3_nt: TGTGCCAGCAGTGATGACTCCCTAAATACGCAGTATTTT

d_call: NA
v_call: TRBV25-1
cdr3_length: 10
j_call: TRBJ2-3
cdr3_aa: CASPADTQYF
cdr3_nt: TGTGCCAGCCCGGCAGATACGCAGTATTTT

d_call: TRBD2
v_call: TRBV7-9
cdr3_length: 17
j_call: TRBJ2-7
cdr3_aa: CASSLAVGTSGLWEQYF
cdr3_nt: TGTGCCAGCAGCTTAGCTGTGGGGACTAGCGGGTTATGGGAGCAGTACTTC

d_call: TRBD2
v_call: TRBV6-5
cdr3_length: 15
j_call: TRBJ2-7
cdr3_aa: CASSRTSGSGYEQYF
cdr3_nt: TGTGCCAGCAGTCGGACTAGCGGGAGCGGTTACGAGCAGTACTTC

d_call: NA
v_call: TRBV28
cdr3_length: 14
j_call: TRBJ2-5
cdr3_aa: CASSPPGGLETQYF
cdr3_nt: TGTGCCAGCAGCCCCCCAGGGGGGCTAGAGACCCAGTACTTC

d_call: NA
v_call: TRBV5-1
cdr3_length: 16
j_call: TRBJ1-4
cdr3_aa: CASSKLFGQGDEKLFF
cdr3_nt: TGCGCCAGCAGCAAACTTTTTGGGCAGGGTGATGAAAAACTGTTTTTT

d_call: TRBD1
v_call: TRBV19
cdr3_length: 15
j_call: TRBJ1-5
cdr3_aa: CASSPQGYSNQPQHF
cdr3_nt: TGTGCCAGTAGTCCACAGGGGTATAGCAATCAGCCCCAGCATTTT

d_call: NA
v_call: TRBV7-2
cdr3_length: 11
j_call: TRBJ1-5
cdr3_aa: CASGGNQPQHF
cdr3_nt: TGTGCCAGCGGGGGGAATCAGCCCCAGCATTTT

d_call: NA
v_call: TRBV9
cdr3_length: 9
j_call: TRBJ1-1
cdr3_aa: CASSPPAFF
cdr3_nt: TGTGCCAGCAGCCCCCCGGCTTTCTTT

d_call: NA
v_call: TRBV19
cdr3_length: 16
j_call: TRBJ1-2
cdr3_aa: CASSMRGTAANYGYTF
cdr3_nt: TGTGCCAGTAGTATGCGGGGGACCGCCGCTAACTATGGCTACACCTTC

d_call: NA
v_call: TRBV6-2/TRBV6-3
cdr3_length: 17
j_call: TRBJ2-4
cdr3_aa: CASSYSAQRLAKNIQYF
cdr3_nt: TGTGCCAGCAGTTACTCGGCCCAGCGCCTAGCCAAAAACATTCAGTACTTC

d_call: TRBD2
v_call: TRBV5-8
cdr3_length: 16
j_call: TRBJ2-1
cdr3_aa: CASSAGLAGPHNEQFF
cdr3_nt: TGTGCCAGCAGCGCGGGACTAGCGGGACCCCACAATGAGCAGTTCTTC

d_call: NA
v_call: TRBV5-1
cdr3_length: 17
j_call: TRBJ1-6
cdr3_aa: CASSQQGPSSYNSPLHF
cdr3_nt: TGCGCCAGCAGCCAACAGGGCCCGAGCTCCTATAATTCACCCCTCCACTTT

d_call: NA
v_call: TRBV27
cdr3_length: 14
j_call: TRBJ1-2
cdr3_aa: CASVTSGGIGRGTF
cdr3_nt: TGTGCCAGCGTAACCAGCGGGGGGATCGGCCGTGGGACCTTC

d_call: TRBD1
v_call: TRBV10-3
cdr3_length: 13
j_call: TRBJ1-1
cdr3_aa: CATGGTGEAEAFF
cdr3_nt: TGTGCCACCGGCGGAACAGGGGAGGCTGAAGCTTTCTTT

d_call: NA
v_call: TRBV5-8
cdr3_length: 14
j_call: TRBJ1-6
cdr3_aa: CASSLRDTHSPLHF
cdr3_nt: TGTGCCAGCAGCCTCCGGGACACCCATTCACCCCTCCACTTT

d_call: TRBD1
v_call: TRBV6-5
cdr3_length: 16
j_call: TRBJ1-1
cdr3_aa: CASSSSVWDSPLGAFF
cdr3_nt: TGTGCCAGCAGTTCCTCCGTCTGGGACAGCCCTCTTGGGGCTTTCTTT

d_call: TRBD2
v_call: TRBV6-5
cdr3_length: 13
j_call: TRBJ2-5
cdr3_aa: CASTLAVAETQYF
cdr3_nt: TGTGCCAGCACCCTAGCGGTGGCAGAGACCCAGTACTTC